This T cell receptor beta chain stems from a study of blood T cell repertoires in COVID-19. Overall study: Acute and convalescent COVID-19 specimens originated in the United States, Italy and Spain.

Original handling: The assay estimated nucleated cells by amplifying reference gene primers. Sequencing used immunoSEQ multiplex PCR; TCRdb keeps in-frame clones, though not all of them. That table furnishes V, J and clone size, whereas the DNA furnished D and trimming. The table lists 200,000 to 250,000 clones, around nine tenths of them singletons, with about 7.1% in the top ten. The sample taken for sequencing was peripheral blood. This clonotype was sampled from a woman in her seventies with active or convalescent COVID-19.

CDR3 loop: CASSSATVFGEAFF. The CDR3 coding sequence is TGTGCCAGCAGCTCTGCGACAGTCTTCGGAGAAGCTTTCTTT. The rearrangement links TRBV9 to TRBJ1-1; D might be TRBD1 (5 bases). Germline lookup yields CDR1 SGDLS and CDR2 YYNGEE. This CDR3 is built from 14 residues. The V gene lost 4 bases and the J gene lost 8 bases, with 18 bases spanning the gap. The full variable domain, completed using reference TRBV9 and TRBJ1-1, is DSGVTQTPKHLITATGQRVTLRCSPRSGDLSVYWYQQSLDQGLQFLIQYYNGEERAKGNILERFSAQQFPDLHSELNLSSLELGDSALYFCASSSATVFGEAFFGQGTRLTVV.